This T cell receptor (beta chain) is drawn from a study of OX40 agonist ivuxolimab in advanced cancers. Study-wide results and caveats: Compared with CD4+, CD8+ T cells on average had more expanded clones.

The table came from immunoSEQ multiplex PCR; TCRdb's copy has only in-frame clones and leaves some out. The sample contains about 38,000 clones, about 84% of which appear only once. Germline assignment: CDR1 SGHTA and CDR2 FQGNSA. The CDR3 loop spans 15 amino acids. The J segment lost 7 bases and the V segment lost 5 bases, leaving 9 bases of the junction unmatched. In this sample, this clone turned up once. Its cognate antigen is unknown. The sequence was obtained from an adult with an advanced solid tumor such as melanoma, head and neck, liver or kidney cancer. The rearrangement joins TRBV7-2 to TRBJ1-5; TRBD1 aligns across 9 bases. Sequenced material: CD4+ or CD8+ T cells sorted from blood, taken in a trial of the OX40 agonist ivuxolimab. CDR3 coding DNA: TGTGCCAGCAGCCGTGGGACAGGGATAACGCAGCCCCAGCATTTT. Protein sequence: CASSRGTGITQPQHF.